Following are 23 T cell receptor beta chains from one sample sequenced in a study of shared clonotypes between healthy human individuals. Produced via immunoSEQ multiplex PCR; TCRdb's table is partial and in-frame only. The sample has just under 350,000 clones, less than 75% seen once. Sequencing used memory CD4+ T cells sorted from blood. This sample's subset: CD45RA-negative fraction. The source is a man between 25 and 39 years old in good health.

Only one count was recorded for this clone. The CDR3 protein is CASSYSPRANEQFF. CDR3 nucleotides: TGTGCCAGCAGTTACTCGCCCAGGGCCAATGAGCAGTTCTTC. The chain is built from TRBV6-6 and TRBJ2-1; D is perhaps TRBD1 (5 bases). This CDR3 contains 14 residues. V was pared by 0 bases and J by 6 bases, with 9 bases between. Germline V gives CDR1 MNHNY, CDR2 SVGAGI (reference sequence).

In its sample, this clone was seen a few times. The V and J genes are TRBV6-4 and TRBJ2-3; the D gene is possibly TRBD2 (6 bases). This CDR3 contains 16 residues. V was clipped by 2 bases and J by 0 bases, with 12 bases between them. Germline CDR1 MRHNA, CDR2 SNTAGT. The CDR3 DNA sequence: TGTGCCAGCAGTGACCGGGGAGGCTTTAGCACAGATACGCAGTATTTT. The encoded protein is CASSDRGGFSTDTQYF.

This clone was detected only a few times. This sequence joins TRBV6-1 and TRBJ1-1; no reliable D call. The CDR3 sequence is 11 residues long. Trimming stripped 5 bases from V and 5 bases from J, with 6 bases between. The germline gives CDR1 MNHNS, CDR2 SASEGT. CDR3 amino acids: CASSPGTEAFF. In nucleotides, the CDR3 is TGTGCCAGCAGTCCCGGGACTGAAGCTTTCTTT.

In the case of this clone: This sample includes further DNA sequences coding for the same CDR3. CDR3 residues: CASSLVLNTGELFF. CDR3 nucleotide sequence: TGCGCCAGCAGCTTGGTACTGAACACCGGGGAGCTGTTTTTT. The V gene is TRBV5-1, the J gene TRBJ2-2; D not resolved. The V end was cut by 0 bases, the J end by 1 base, with 4 bases between. Germline V CDR1 and CDR2: SGHRS, YFSETQ. The CDR3 has 14 amino acids.

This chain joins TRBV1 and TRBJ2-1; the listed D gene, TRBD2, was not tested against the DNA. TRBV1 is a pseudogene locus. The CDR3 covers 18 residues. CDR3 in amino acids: CTSSQETSGGPCYNEQFF. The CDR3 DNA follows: TGCACCAGCAGCCAAGAAACTAGCGGGGGGCCCTGCTACAATGAGCAGTTCTTC.

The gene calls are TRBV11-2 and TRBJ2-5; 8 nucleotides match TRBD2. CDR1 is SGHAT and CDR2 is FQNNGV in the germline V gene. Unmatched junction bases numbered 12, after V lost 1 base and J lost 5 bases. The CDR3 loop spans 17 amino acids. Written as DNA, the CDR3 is TGTGCCAGCAGCTTAGGTGGTAGCGGGGCCTTCGGGGAGACCCAGTACTTC. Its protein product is CASSLGGSGAFGETQYF.

CDR3 nucleotides: TGTGCCATCCCCGCGGCCTGGGGCCGCACAGATACGCAGTATTTT. Amino acids: CAIPAAWGRTDTQYF. The chain links TRBV21-1 to TRBJ2-3; the table names TRBD1, a call not compared with the DNA. TRBV21-1 represents a pseudogene. This CDR3 contains 15 residues.

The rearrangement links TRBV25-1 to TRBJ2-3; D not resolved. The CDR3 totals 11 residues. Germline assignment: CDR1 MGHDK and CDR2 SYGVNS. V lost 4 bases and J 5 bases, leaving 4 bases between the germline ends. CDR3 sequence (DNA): TGTGCCAGCAGTGGGAAAGATACGCAGTATTTT. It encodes CASSGKDTQYF. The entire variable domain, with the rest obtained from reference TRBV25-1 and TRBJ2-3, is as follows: EADIYQTPRYLVIGTGKKITLECSQTMGHDKMYWYQQDPGMELHLIHYSYGVNSTEKGDLSSESTVSRIRTEHFPLTLESARPSHTSQYLCASSGKDTQYFGPGTRLTVL.

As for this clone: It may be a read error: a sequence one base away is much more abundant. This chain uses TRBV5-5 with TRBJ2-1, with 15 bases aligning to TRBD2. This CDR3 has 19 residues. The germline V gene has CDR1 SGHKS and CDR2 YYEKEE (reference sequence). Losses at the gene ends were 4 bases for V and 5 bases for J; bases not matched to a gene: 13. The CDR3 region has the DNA TGTGCCAGCAGCGCCATCATCGGACTAGCGGGAGGGCCCAACAATGAGCAGTTCTTC. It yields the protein CASSAIIGLAGGPNNEQFF.

The CDR3 loop reads CASSLLTTDTQYF. The CDR3 DNA reads as TGTGCCAGCAGCTTGTTGACGACAGATACGCAGTATTTT. The J gene is TRBJ2-3, the V gene TRBV5-4; D ambiguous. Germline V gene sequence: CDR1 SGHNT, CDR2 YYREEE (reference sequence). V gave up 1 base and J gave up 3 bases, with 6 bases separating them. The CDR3 totals 13 residues.

CDR3 nucleotide sequence: TGTGCCAGCAGTTTATGGGGCACAGATACGCAGTATTTT. Translation: CASSLWGTDTQYF. The chain links TRBV27 to TRBJ2-3; D uncertain. CDR3 length equals 13 residues. Trimming took off 1 base at V and 1 base at J, with 3 bases between the two ends. Germline CDR1 is MNHEY and CDR2 is SMNVEV (reference sequence).

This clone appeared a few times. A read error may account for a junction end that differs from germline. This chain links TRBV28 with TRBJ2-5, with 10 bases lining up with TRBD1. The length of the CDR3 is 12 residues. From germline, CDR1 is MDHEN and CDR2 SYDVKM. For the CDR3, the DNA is TGTGCCAGCAGTTTGACCGGGACAGGGGAACACTTC. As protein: CASSLTGTGEHF.

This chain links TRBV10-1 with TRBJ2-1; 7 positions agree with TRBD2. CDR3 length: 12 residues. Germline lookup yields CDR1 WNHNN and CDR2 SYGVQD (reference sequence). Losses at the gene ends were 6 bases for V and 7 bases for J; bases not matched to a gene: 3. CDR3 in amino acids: CASSRTRNEQFF. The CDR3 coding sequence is TGCGCCAGCAGCAGGACTAGAAATGAGCAGTTCTTC.

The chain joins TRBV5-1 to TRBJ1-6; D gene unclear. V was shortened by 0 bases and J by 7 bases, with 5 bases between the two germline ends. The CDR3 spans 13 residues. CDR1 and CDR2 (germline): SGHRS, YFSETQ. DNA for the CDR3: TGCGCCAGCAGCTTGGACACGAATTCACCCCTCCACTTT. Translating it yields CASSLDTNSPLHF.

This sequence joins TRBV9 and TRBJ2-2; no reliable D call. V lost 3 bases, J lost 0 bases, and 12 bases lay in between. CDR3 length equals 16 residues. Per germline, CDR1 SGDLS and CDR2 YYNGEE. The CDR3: CASSGYTHANTGELFF. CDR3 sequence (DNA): TGTGCCAGCAGCGGTTACACCCACGCGAACACCGGGGAGCTGTTTTTT.

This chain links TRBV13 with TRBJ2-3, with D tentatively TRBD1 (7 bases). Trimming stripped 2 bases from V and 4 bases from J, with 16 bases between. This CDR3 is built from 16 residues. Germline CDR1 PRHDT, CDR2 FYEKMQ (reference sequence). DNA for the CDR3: TGTGCCAGCAGCTTAAGGGGGCGACTAGGAGCAGATACGCAGTATTTT. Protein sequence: CASSLRGRLGADTQYF.

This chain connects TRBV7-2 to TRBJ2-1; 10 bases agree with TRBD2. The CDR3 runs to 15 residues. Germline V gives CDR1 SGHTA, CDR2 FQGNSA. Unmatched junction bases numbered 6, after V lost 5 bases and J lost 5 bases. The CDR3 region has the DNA TGTGCCAGCAGCCCAAGGACTAGCGGACACAATGAGCAGTTCTTC. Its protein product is CASSPRTSGHNEQFF.

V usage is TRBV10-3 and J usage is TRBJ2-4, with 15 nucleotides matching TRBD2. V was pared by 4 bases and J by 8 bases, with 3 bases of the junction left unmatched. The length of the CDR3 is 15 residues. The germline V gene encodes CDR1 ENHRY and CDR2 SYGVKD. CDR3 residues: CAISAGLAGGYIQYF. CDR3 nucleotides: TGTGCCATCAGTGCGGGACTAGCGGGAGGATACATTCAGTACTTC.

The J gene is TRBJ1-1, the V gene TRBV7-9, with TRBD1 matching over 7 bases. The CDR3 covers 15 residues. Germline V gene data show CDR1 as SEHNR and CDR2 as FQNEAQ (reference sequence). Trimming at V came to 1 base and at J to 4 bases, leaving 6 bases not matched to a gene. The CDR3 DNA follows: TGTGCCAGCAGCTTAGAACAGGGGCCGGGCACTGAAGCTTTCTTT. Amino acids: CASSLEQGPGTEAFF.

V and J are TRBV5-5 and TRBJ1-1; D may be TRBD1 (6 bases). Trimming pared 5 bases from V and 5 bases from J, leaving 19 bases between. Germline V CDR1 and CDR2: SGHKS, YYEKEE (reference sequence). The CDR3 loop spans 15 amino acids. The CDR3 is CASSHIGDQGTEAFF. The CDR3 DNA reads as TGTGCCAGCAGTCATATAGGGGATCAGGGGACTGAAGCTTTCTTT.

The DNA for the CDR3 is TGTGCCAGCATTTCTGAAGCTTTCTTT. Protein sequence: CASISEAFF. The rearrangement joins TRBV21-1 to TRBJ1-1. TRBV21-1 is shown as a pseudogene. This CDR3 is built from 9 residues.

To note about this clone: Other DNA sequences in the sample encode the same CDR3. The CDR3 coding sequence is TGCGCCAGCAGCTTCCAGGGTCCAGATACGCAGTATTTT. It specifies CASSFQGPDTQYF. This chain connects TRBV5-1 to TRBJ2-3, with a tentative D call TRBD1 (5 bases). From germline, CDR1 is SGHRS and CDR2 YFSETQ. V lost 2 bases and J lost 4, with 8 bases in between. The CDR3 contains 13 residues.

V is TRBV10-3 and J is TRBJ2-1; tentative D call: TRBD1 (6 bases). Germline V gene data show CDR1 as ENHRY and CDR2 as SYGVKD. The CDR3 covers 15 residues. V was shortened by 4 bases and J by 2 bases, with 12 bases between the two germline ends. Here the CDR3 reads CAISGVTGTYNEQFF. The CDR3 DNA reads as TGTGCCATCAGTGGGGTAACAGGGACCTACAATGAGCAGTTCTTC.